These T cell receptor beta chains were read from a single sample in a study of T cell responses to AZD1222 COVID-19 vaccine. Clones were read by immunoSEQ multiplex PCR, and TCRdb kept only the in-frame ones, dropping some. The sample consists of under 70,000 clones, over 70% of them appearing once. The specimen comprised peripheral blood, sampled on day 0 of AZD1222 vaccination. The receptors here all came from an adult in good health. Each CDR3 is given with its conserved first and last residue. D genes are given only for firm matches. Part of the rows lack a size; the others show once, few, many or a class for expanded clones.

size	D	V	J	DNA	CDR3
once	NA	TRBV11-2	TRBJ1-1	TGTGCCAGCAGCCTAGCGGAGGTTATGAACACTGAAGCTTTCTTT	CASSLAEVMNTEAFF
NA	NA	TRBV7-9	TRBJ1-6	TGTGCCAGCAGCTCGTCGGGGAATTCACCCCTCCACTTT	CASSSSGNSPLHF
NA	NA	TRBV19	TRBJ1-1	TGTGCCAGTAACTTGAGGTTGGGAGGGGAGACTGAAGCTTTCTTT	CASNLRLGGETEAFF
NA	NA	TRBV27	TRBJ1-6	TGTGCCAGCAGTTTATCGTCGACCGTTTCACCCCTCCACTTT	CASSLSSTVSPLHF
NA	TRBD2	TRBV27	TRBJ2-1	TGTGCCAGCAGTTTAACTCCCCGGGGGGTCTCCTACAATGAGCAGTTCTTC	CASSLTPRGVSYNEQFF
NA	NA	TRBV9	TRBJ2-3	TGTGCCAGCAGCGTCTCACAGGTGGCAGATACGCAGTATTTT	CASSVSQVADTQYF
NA	NA	TRBV9	TRBJ2-5	TGTGCCAGCAGCGTAGGGCTTCAAGAGACCCAGTACTTC	CASSVGLQETQYF
NA	TRBD1	TRBV4-3	TRBJ2-2	TGCGCCAGCAGCCGACGAACGACCGGACAGGGGCTCGGGGAGCTGTTTTTT	CASSRRTTGQGLGELFF
NA	TRBD1	TRBV30	TRBJ1-5	TGTGCCTGGAGTGTGGACAGGGGGGGAAAGCCCCAGCATTTT	CAWSVDRGGKPQHF
NA	TRBD1	TRBV5-1	TRBJ1-1	TGCGCCAGCAGCCTACAGGGGGTGAACACTGAAGCTTTCTTT	CASSLQGVNTEAFF
NA	TRBD1	TRBV9	TRBJ2-7	TGTGCCAGCAGCATGGGACAGACGTACGAGCAGTACTTC	CASSMGQTYEQYF
few	NA	TRBV15	TRBJ1-2	TGTGCCACCAGCAGGGCGGACAGTTTCCCCTTACTAGATGGCTACACCTTC	CATSRADSFPLLDGYTF
NA	NA	TRBV15	TRBJ1-5	TGTGCCACCAGCAAGCAGGGACAGCCCCAGCATTTT	CATSKQGQPQHF
NA	TRBD1	TRBV2	TRBJ2-2	TGTGCCAGCAGGGGGACAGGGACCCTTAACACCGGGGAGCTGTTTTTT	CASRGTGTLNTGELFF
NA	TRBD1	TRBV18	TRBJ2-2	TGTGCCAGCTCACCACGACAGGGGGCAGCCGGGGAGCTGTTTTTT	CASSPRQGAAGELFF
NA	TRBD2	TRBV6-5	TRBJ2-1	TGTGCCAGCAGACCGAGCGGGGGGGCCGGTGAGCAGTTCTTC	CASRPSGGAGEQFF
NA	TRBD1	TRBV7-8	TRBJ1-6	TGTGCCAGCAGCTTACGGGATGACAGGGGTAATTCACCCCTCCACTTT	CASSLRDDRGNSPLHF
NA	NA	TRBV21-1	TRBJ2-7	TGTGCCAGCACCTTCTTATTTCCTAAAAGGCTAGCGGGGGCCCTAACCTCCATCGACGAGCAGTACTTC	CASTFLFPKRLAGALTSIDEQYF
NA	NA	TRBV7-6	TRBJ1-3	TGTGCCAGCACCCTCGACAGGAATGGTGGAAACACCATATATTTT	CASTLDRNGGNTIYF
medium-sized	NA	TRBV11-2	TRBJ2-2	TGTGCCAGCAGCCGCGACGGGGGAAACACCGGGGAGCTGTTTTTT	CASSRDGGNTGELFF
few	NA	TRBV14	TRBJ2-5	TGTGCCAGCAGCCAATATGAGACCCAGTACTTC	CASSQYETQYF
once	NA	TRBV5-4	TRBJ2-1	TGTGCCAGCAGCAACGGGGCGGGACAGCGGAGTGAGCAGTTCTTC	CASSNGAGQRSEQFF
NA	NA	TRBV28	TRBJ2-7	TGTGCCAGCAGTTTTGGGTCCTACGAGCAGTACTTC	CASSFGSYEQYF